The present TCR beta chain was sequenced within a study of shared clonotypes between healthy human individuals. Study-wide points: When naive CD4 clonotypes were compared across a few donors, roughly 4.9% were shared.

TCRdb keeps only in-frame clones here, not all; method: immunoSEQ multiplex PCR. The sample lists 2.3 million or so clones, 85% to 95% occurring once. To note about this clone: The antigen remains undetermined.

Germline values: CDR1 SGHRS, CDR2 YFSETQ. This CDR3 has 18 amino acids. The V gene end was trimmed by 2 bases and the J gene end by 0 bases; junction bases not matched to a gene: 6. The donors were all Caucasian adults (living in Nashville, Tennessee). The authors divided CD4+ cells into CD45RA+ naive and CD45RA-negative memory subsets. The sample comprised naive CD4+ T cells from PBMCs. Subset: CD45RA+ positively selected. The chain recombines TRBV5-1 with TRBJ2-2; TRBD2 matches at 11 bases. The source of this sequence is a man between 18 and 29 years old in good health. Some clones in this sample may be carry-over from other donors' samples. CDR3 residues: CASSLGLAGRSNTGELFF. The CDR3 DNA is TGCGCCAGCAGCTTAGGACTAGCGGGTCGTTCGAACACCGGGGAGCTGTTTTTT.